This TCR beta chain was recorded in a study of blood T cells in healthy people across ages. The donors, aged about 6 to 90, were healthy Caucasians from Russia. PBMCs, at least 6 million per sample, were isolated. V lost 6 bases and J lost 6, with 17 bases in between. The CDR3 is 14 amino acids. Germline CDR1 and CDR2: MNHEY and SVGAGI. As regards this clonotype: Its antigen is unidentified.

Alongside a J-beta primer mix, a sample-barcoded 5' primer served in a second PCR lasting roughly 6 to 11 cycles. TCRdb independently ran MiXCR on the 5' RACE reads; one entry per CDR3 protein. The table lists around 280,000 distinct CDR3 sequences, 25% to 30% of them singletons, with 29% in the top ten. Points from the study as a whole: Per million T cells, TCR beta diversity dropped roughly linearly as age increased.

This TCR came from a woman between 65 and 79 years old in good health. Sample: blood. The chain joins TRBV6-5 to TRBJ1-1; D is unclear. The CDR3 sequence is CASRLHPGIPEAFF. The CDR3 DNA reads as TGTGCCAGCAGACTCCATCCCGGGATCCCTGAAGCTTTCTTT.